The text below deals with one T cell receptor (beta chain). Distinct nucleotide sequences in the sample also encode this CDR3. Splitting of each subset's genomic DNA was done evenly across several immunoSEQ plates. Generated by immunoSEQ multiplex PCR, the TCRdb table keeps only in-frame clones and is missing some. The sample has about 2 million clones; over 85% are singletons. Germline assignment: CDR1 MNHNS and CDR2 SASEGT. The CDR3 is made up of 14 amino acids. V lost 3 bases to trimming and J lost 3 bases; unmatched junction nucleotides: 5. This sample is part of a study of shared clonotypes between healthy human individuals.

The receptor's source is a man between 18 and 29 years old in good health. Sequenced: naive CD4+ T cells sorted from blood. Subset given: CD45RA+ positively selected. The chain joins TRBV6-1 to TRBJ2-7; 7 positions agree with TRBD2. The CDR3 loop reads CASSERGGSYEQYF. The DNA of the CDR3 is TGTGCCAGCAGTGAGAGGGGAGGGAGCTACGAGCAGTACTTC.